This is a list of T cell receptor beta chains from one sample in a study of early T cells in non-severe SARS-CoV-2 infection. In TCRdb, the 5' RACE reads were re-called with MiXCR into one record per CDR3 protein. The sample carries 97,000 or so distinct CDR3 sequences, roughly 11% recorded once. Source: whole blood, taken at baseline. The receptors here all came from an adult who was a healthcare worker with PCR-confirmed SARS-CoV-2 infection or an uninfected control (not recorded which). The CDR3 runs from the conserved cysteine through the conserved F or W. The order of the fields is clone size, D gene, V gene, J gene, CDR3 protein, CDR3 DNA. D genes are given only for firm matches. Only some rows state a clone size, as once, few, many or a class for expanded clones.

few	TRBD2	TRBV2	TRBJ2-1	CASSEAGLAGAEQFF	TGTGCCAGCAGTGAAGCGGGACTAGCGGGAGCTGAGCAGTTCTTC
.	.	TRBV29-1	TRBJ2-3	CSVEWEDTQYF	TGCAGCGTTGAATGGGAAGATACGCAGTATTTT
.	TRBD2	TRBV20-1	TRBJ2-1	CSARLRESYNEQFF	TGCAGTGCTAGACTGCGGGAGTCCTACAATGAGCAGTTCTTC
.	TRBD2	TRBV4-2	TRBJ2-7	CASSFRTGGMNEQYF	TGTGCCAGCAGCTTCCGAACGGGAGGTATGAACGAGCAGTACTTC
few	.	TRBV7-8	TRBJ2-1	CASSPGGGVVDEQFF	TGTGCCAGCAGCCCCGGCGGCGGGGTTGTGGATGAGCAGTTCTTC
few	.	TRBV27	TRBJ1-2	CASSFYGAAGYTF	TGTGCCAGCAGTTTCTACGGTGCCGCTGGCTACACCTTC
many	TRBD1	TRBV28	TRBJ1-6	CASSLSYSGTAFKKMPLHF	TGTGCCAGCAGTTTATCTTACTCCGGGACAGCATTTAAGAAAATGCCCCTCCACTTT
many	TRBD1	TRBV29-1	TRBJ1-2	CSVNLGQAYGYTF	TGCAGCGTTAATTTGGGACAGGCCTATGGCTACACCTTC
few	.	TRBV5-8	TRBJ2-3	CASSPLLGAPSTDTQYF	TGTGCCAGCAGCCCTTTGTTAGGGGCCCCCAGCACAGATACGCAGTATTTT
few	.	TRBV14	TRBJ2-3	CASSLPVVPDTQYF	TGTGCCAGCAGCCTACCGGTGGTTCCAGATACGCAGTATTTT
many	TRBD2	TRBV9	TRBJ2-5	CASSVAGGQETQYF	TGTGCCAGCAGCGTAGCGGGGGGTCAAGAGACCCAGTACTTC
.	.	TRBV20-1	TRBJ2-1	CSARWGLSSYNEQFF	TGCAGTGCCCGCTGGGGGTTGAGCTCCTACAATGAGCAGTTCTTC
.	TRBD1	TRBV24-1	TRBJ2-2	CATSSVTGDTGELFF	TGTGCCACCAGTTCTGTGACAGGGGACACCGGGGAGCTGTTTTTT
few	.	TRBV4-3	TRBJ1-1	CASSQDVAGTEAFF	TGCGCCAGCAGCCAAGATGTCGCCGGCACTGAAGCTTTCTTT
few	TRBD1	TRBV29-1	TRBJ2-1	CSGHRGLYEQFF	TGCAGTGGACACAGGGGTCTCTATGAGCAGTTCTTC
few	.	TRBV29-1	TRBJ2-7	CSVTQWDSTRNYEQYF	TGCAGCGTTACTCAGTGGGACTCCACGAGGAACTACGAGCAGTACTTC